The 14 T cell receptor beta chains reported below all come from one sample, sequenced in a study of blood T cell repertoires in COVID-19. Sequencing was performed with immunoSEQ multiplex PCR; in TCRdb, only in-frame clones are kept and a portion is missing. The sample lists 90,000 or so clones, around 88% seen once, with roughly 8% in the top ten. Sequencing used peripheral blood. These TCRs come from a man aged 45-60 years with active COVID-19.

This clone has only a few counts. A junction boundary mismatches the germline segment, possibly from a read error. The chain employs TRBV28 and TRBJ1-5; D remains unclear. This CDR3 is 12 amino acids long. Germline V gives CDR1 MDHEN, CDR2 SYDVKM. The CDR3 bases are TGTGCCAGCAGTTTATCGTACACCGGGAGCGATTTT. Encoded protein: CASSLSYTGSDF.

V usage is TRBV29-1 and J usage is TRBJ2-1; 9 nucleotides line up with TRBD2. The CDR3 sequence is 17 residues long. V shed 4 bases and J 4 bases; nucleotides not matched to a gene: 14. Per germline, CDR1 SQVTM and CDR2 ANQGSEA. CDR3 loop: CSVVRLAGPLRYNEQFF. The CDR3 coding sequence is TGCAGCGTTGTGAGGCTAGCGGGGCCTCTTCGGTACAATGAGCAGTTCTTC.

The gene calls are TRBV7-2 and TRBJ2-3; D gene unclear. This CDR3 comprises 14 residues. V shed 5 bases and J shed 5 bases, with 14 bases lying between them. Germline V gives CDR1 SGHTA, CDR2 FQGNSA. This CDR3 is CASSLISVQDTQYF. The CDR3 DNA sequence: TGTGCCAGCAGCCTGATCTCGGTTCAAGATACGCAGTATTTT.

The CDR3 DNA reads TGTGCCAGCAGCCCCCAGTCAGGGAACTATGGCTACACCTTC. This encodes CASSPQSGNYGYTF. The chain joins TRBV2 to TRBJ1-2, with TRBD1 as a possible D gene (5 bases). Trimming pared 6 bases from V and 2 bases from J, leaving 13 bases between. Looked up from germline, CDR1 is SNHLY and CDR2 is FYNNEI. The CDR3 contains 14 residues.

The chain has TRBV4-1 and TRBJ1-4; D perhaps matches TRBD1 (5 bases). There are 17 residues in the CDR3. Germline CDR1 MGHRA, CDR2 YSYEKL. V lost 4 bases and J 3 bases, leaving 18 bases between the germline ends. The CDR3 DNA follows: TGCGCCAGCAGCCCAGGGACGGGAGGGTTGTCTAATGAAAAACTGTTTTTT. As protein: CASSPGTGGLSNEKLFF.

The rearrangement links TRBV30 to TRBJ1-2, with a possible D match to TRBD1 (5 bases). The germline V and J ends were trimmed by 0 bases and 7 bases, with 15 bases remaining between them. Germline V CDR1 and CDR2: GTSNPN, SVGIG (reference sequence). The CDR3 loop spans 14 amino acids. CDR3 amino acids: CAWSVSAGYGGYTF. CDR3 DNA: TGTGCCTGGAGTGTATCGGCAGGGTACGGTGGCTACACCTTC.

This chain uses TRBV7-3 with TRBJ2-5; TRBD1 agrees at 10 bases. CDR1 is SGHTA, CDR2 FQGTGA, per germline. The CDR3 covers 14 residues. Unmatched junction bases numbered 4, after V lost 5 bases and J lost 4 bases. The CDR3 loop reads CASSPGTGVETQYF. CDR3 bases: TGTGCCAGCAGCCCGGGGACAGGGGTAGAGACCCAGTACTTC.

The chain carries TRBV28 and TRBJ2-7, with TRBD2 matching 7 bases. Germline V gene data show CDR1 as MDHEN and CDR2 as SYDVKM. This CDR3 contains 15 residues. After removal of 5 bases from V and 4 bases from J, the junction contained 11 bases not matched to a gene. This CDR3 reads CASSPGGGAMYEQYF. CDR3 bases: TGTGCCAGCAGTCCGGGGGGTGGGGCAATGTACGAGCAGTACTTC.

V is TRBV28 and J is TRBJ1-5, with TRBD1 matching 12 bases. Losses at the gene ends were 5 bases for V and 6 bases for J; bases not matched to a gene: 8. Germline V gene data show CDR1 as MDHEN and CDR2 as SYDVKM. This CDR3 spans 16 amino acids. CDR3 region: CASSQQGTGGGQPQHF. Here the CDR3 DNA reads TGTGCCAGCAGTCAGCAGGGGACAGGGGGCGGTCAGCCCCAGCATTTT.

The CDR3 loop is CASSLGSGRAEETQYF. The CDR3 DNA reads TGCGCCAGCAGCTTGGGTAGCGGGAGGGCCGAGGAGACCCAGTACTTC. The J gene is TRBJ2-5, the V gene TRBV5-1; the match to TRBD2 covers 11 bases. The ends lost 0 bases at V and 5 bases at J; junction bases unmatched: 6. The CDR3 sequence is 16 residues long. Germline lookup yields CDR1 SGHRS and CDR2 YFSETQ.

This clone was seen once. The CDR3 reads CASRHYTNNNSPLHF. In DNA form, the CDR3 reads TGTGCCAGCAGGCACTACACCAATAATAATTCACCCCTCCACTTT. The chain has TRBV28 and TRBJ1-6; D call uncertain. The CDR3 is 15 residues long. V lost 6 bases, J lost 5 bases, and 14 bases lay in between. Germline CDR1 MDHEN, CDR2 SYDVKM.

The genes are TRBV11-2 and TRBJ1-1, with D maybe TRBD1 (6 bases). The germline gives CDR1 SGHAT, CDR2 FQNNGV. The CDR3 loop spans 13 amino acids. V was trimmed by 6 bases and J by 6 bases, leaving 14 bases between them. The CDR3 loop reads CASSYDRLAEAFF. CDR3 DNA sequence: TGTGCCAGCAGTTACGACAGGTTGGCTGAAGCTTTCTTT.

The CDR3 DNA follows: TGTGCCAGCAGCTCGAAGACAGTAGGGCTTGAGACCCAGTACTTC. The encoded protein is CASSSKTVGLETQYF. The chain links TRBV7-2 to TRBJ2-5; possible D gene TRBD1, 5 bases. Germline lookup yields CDR1 SGHTA and CDR2 FQGNSA. The CDR3 length is 15 residues. V dropped 4 bases and J dropped 5 bases, with 17 bases sitting between them.

The chain has TRBV9 and TRBJ2-1; D is ambiguous. Germline V gene data show CDR1 as SGDLS and CDR2 as YYNGEE. The V gene lost 0 bases and the J gene lost 0 bases, with 7 bases spanning the gap. The CDR3 covers 15 residues. This CDR3 reads CASSVVGDSYNEQFF. The CDR3 DNA follows: TGTGCCAGCAGCGTAGTTGGAGACTCCTACAATGAGCAGTTCTTC. The entire variable domain, with the rest obtained from reference TRBV9 and TRBJ2-1, is as follows: DSGVTQTPKHLITATGQRVTLRCSPRSGDLSVYWYQQSLDQGLQFLIQYYNGEERAKGNILERFSAQQFPDLHSELNLSSLELGDSALYFCASSVVGDSYNEQFFGPGTRLTVL.